A selection of T cell receptor beta chains follows, all from one sample in a study of Ad26.COV2.S vaccination and SARS-CoV-2 variants. The data were produced by immunoSEQ multiplex PCR, yet TCRdb's version contains in-frame clones alone and is incomplete. The sample holds about 350,000 clones, 90% to 95% seen once. Sequenced here: peripheral blood, sampled after recovery from COVID-19. These receptors all come from a human donor who had recovered from COVID-19. Each CDR3 is given with its conserved first and last residue. D genes are given only for firm matches. The listing skips clone size in some rows; elsewhere it reads once, few, many or a size class.

cdr3_aa cdr3_nt cdr3_length clone_size j_call d_call v_call
CASSGDWGADTQYF TGTGCCAGCAGCGGTGACTGGGGCGCAGATACGCAGTATTTT 14 once TRBJ2-3 - TRBV7-2
CASSYGLRGNTIYF TGTGCCAGCAGTTACGGGTTAAGAGGAAACACCATATATTTT 14 - TRBJ1-3 - TRBV6-6
CASRPPPQHF TGTGCCAGCAGGCCCCCCCCTCAGCATTTT 10 - TRBJ1-5 - TRBV7-2
CASSPWGGSTDTQYF TGTGCCAGCAGCCCGTGGGGGGGGTCCACAGATACGCAGTATTTT 15 - TRBJ2-3 TRBD2 TRBV9
CASSQVGTETYEQYF TGCGCCAGCAGCCAAGTGGGGACAGAGACCTACGAGCAGTACTTC 15 - TRBJ2-7 TRBD1 TRBV4-1
CASSLVISLGGSSQEQYF TGTGCCAGCAGCTTAGTCATTAGCCTGGGCGGCAGCTCCCAGGAGCAGTACTTC 18 - TRBJ2-7 - TRBV7-9
CASSVTSGGIGQPQHF TGTGCCAGCAGCGTGACCTCAGGGGGCATCGGTCAGCCCCAGCATTTT 16 - TRBJ1-5 TRBD1 TRBV5-5
CASNSAYEGYTF TGTGCCAGCAATTCCGCCTATGAAGGCTACACCTTC 12 - TRBJ1-2 - TRBV12-3/TRBV12-4
CASSRSLAGAMSSYEQYF TGTGCCAGCAGCCGATCCCTAGCGGGGGCTATGAGCTCCTACGAGCAGTACTTC 18 - TRBJ2-7 TRBD2 TRBV3-1/TRBV3-2
CASGLSTGMPDGYTF TGTGCTAGTGGTTTGTCGACAGGGATGCCGGATGGCTACACCTTC 15 few TRBJ1-2 TRBD1 TRBV12-5
CASSYGGGALTEAFF TGTGCCAGCAGTTACGGTGGGGGGGCATTGACTGAAGCTTTCTTT 15 - TRBJ1-1 - TRBV6-6
CASSRGQQETQYF TGTGCCAGCTCTCGAGGACAGCAAGAGACCCAGTACTTC 13 - TRBJ2-5 - TRBV18
CASSQGSVRGALETQYF TGCGCCAGCAGCCAAGGAAGTGTTCGAGGGGCGTTAGAGACCCAGTACTTC 17 - TRBJ2-5 - TRBV4-3
CASSIWRASGRSSYEQYF TGTGCCAGTAGTATTTGGAGGGCTAGCGGGCGTAGCTCCTACGAGCAGTACTTC 18 - TRBJ2-7 TRBD2 TRBV19
CASSEGRQSTDTQYF TGTGCCAGCAGTGAAGGACGCCAGAGCACAGATACGCAGTATTTT 15 once TRBJ2-3 - TRBV3-1/TRBV3-2
CASSEVGTGNPPLHF TGTGCCAGCAGTGAGGTGGGGACAGGGAATCCACCCCTCCACTTT 15 - TRBJ1-6 TRBD1 TRBV6-1
CASSLTSDSYEQYF TGTGCCAGCAGCTTGACTAGCGACTCCTACGAGCAGTACTTC 14 - TRBJ2-7 TRBD2 TRBV7-8
CASSLWTGVADTQYF TGTGCCAGCAGCCTCTGGACAGGGGTTGCAGATACGCAGTATTTT 15 - TRBJ2-3 TRBD1 TRBV14
CASSLTTEAFF TGTGCCAGCAGCTTAACCACTGAAGCTTTCTTT 11 - TRBJ1-1 - TRBV11-2
CASSDPPQGYGYTF TGTGCCAGCAGTGACCCCCCCCAGGGATATGGCTACACCTTC 14 - TRBJ1-2 - TRBV6-6
CASSLYPEVDGYTF TGTGCCAGCAGCTTGTACCCCGAAGTTGATGGCTACACCTTC 14 - TRBJ1-2 - TRBV5-5
CAISPWGGSYNEQFF TGTGCCATCAGTCCCTGGGGGGGCTCCTACAATGAGCAGTTCTTC 15 - TRBJ2-1 TRBD2 TRBV10-3
CASSKAGTGWGNTEAFF TGTGCCAGCAGCAAAGCAGGGACAGGGTGGGGAAACACTGAAGCTTTCTTT 17 - TRBJ1-1 TRBD1 TRBV7-2
CASSLTVTDTQYF TGTGCCAGCAGCCTGACAGTCACAGATACGCAGTATTTT 13 - TRBJ2-3 - TRBV6-5
CASSAVYGYTF TGTGCCAGCAGTGCAGTCTATGGCTACACCTTC 11 - TRBJ1-2 - TRBV2
CASSYSRWTFTYEQYF TGTGCCAGCAGTTACTCGCGGTGGACATTTACCTACGAGCAGTACTTC 16 - TRBJ2-7 - TRBV6-5
CSVTPSAGEKLFF TGCAGCGTGACCCCCAGCGCCGGGGAAAAACTGTTTTTT 13 - TRBJ1-4 - TRBV29-1
CASRRDLRSYGYTF TGTGCCAGTAGGCGGGACCTTCGGTCCTATGGCTACACCTTC 14 - TRBJ1-2 - TRBV19
CASSGSPGTKLFF TGTGCCAGCAGTGGCTCTCCAGGGACCAAACTGTTTTTT 13 - TRBJ1-4 - TRBV6-4
CASSERGSFQHF TGTGCCAGCAGTGAAAGGGGGTCCTTCCAGCATTTT 12 - TRBJ1-5 - TRBV6-1
CASSTVVMVGELFF TGTGCCAGCAGCACCGTGGTGATGGTGGGGGAGCTGTTTTTT 14 - TRBJ2-2 - TRBV6-5
CASSLLPGRGEKLFF TGTGCCAGCAGCTTACTACCCGGTAGGGGTGAAAAACTGTTTTTT 15 - TRBJ1-4 - TRBV7-7
CASSQEGSGGADGYTF TGCGCCAGCAGCCAAGAAGGATCAGGGGGCGCTGATGGCTACACCTTC 16 - TRBJ1-2 TRBD1 TRBV4-1
CASSLAVETGAGELFF TGCGCCAGCAGCTTAGCGGTCGAAACTGGTGCCGGGGAGCTGTTTTTT 16 - TRBJ2-2 - TRBV5-1
CASSYQRLCGEQYF TGTGCCAGCAGTTACCAGAGGCTGTGTGGGGAGCAGTACTTC 14 - TRBJ2-7 - TRBV11-3
CASSPGGGSETQYF TGCGCCAGCAGCCCTGGCGGGGGCTCTGAGACCCAGTACTTC 14 - TRBJ2-5 - TRBV5-1
CASSVEWGRDDEQYF TGTGCCAGCAGCGTAGAATGGGGGCGCGATGACGAGCAGTACTTC 15 - TRBJ2-7 - TRBV9
CASSVAVNTEAFF TGTGCCAGCAGCGTAGCTGTGAACACTGAAGCTTTCTTT 13 - TRBJ1-1 - TRBV9
CASSLLRGPQGGELFF TGTGCCAGCAGCCTACTACGGGGACCTCAGGGAGGGGAGCTGTTTTTT 16 once TRBJ2-2 - TRBV6-2/TRBV6-3
CASSRRSGEQYF TGCGCCAGCAGCCGCCGGTCCGGCGAGCAGTACTTC 12 once TRBJ2-7 - TRBV4-1
CASSPETGSYEQYF TGTGCCAGCTCACCAGAGACTGGCTCCTACGAGCAGTACTTC 14 - TRBJ2-7 - TRBV18
CASSFSLWGDYGYTF TGTGCCAGCAGTTTTTCCCTCTGGGGTGACTATGGCTACACCTTC 15 once TRBJ1-2 - TRBV27
CASSEGYGYTF TGTGCCAGCAGTGAAGGGTATGGCTACACCTTC 11 - TRBJ1-2 - TRBV6-1
CASRDRGYGYTF TGTGCCAGCCGGGACAGGGGCTATGGCTACACCTTC 12 - TRBJ1-2 TRBD1 TRBV19
CASSYRGWLGPQHF TGTGCCAGCAGTTACAGGGGTTGGTTAGGGCCCCAGCATTTT 14 - TRBJ1-5 - TRBV6-5
CASSLRPSSGGYLETQYF TGTGCCAGCAGCCTCAGACCCTCTAGCGGGGGGTATCTGGAGACCCAGTACTTC 18 - TRBJ2-5 TRBD2 TRBV7-7
CASSPRTGFYNEQFF TGTGCCAGCAGCCCAAGGACAGGGTTCTACAATGAGCAGTTCTTC 15 - TRBJ2-1 TRBD1 TRBV7-9
CASSWDRGRGDTEAFF TGTGCCAGCAGTTGGGACAGGGGGCGCGGGGACACTGAAGCTTTCTTT 16 - TRBJ1-1 TRBD1 TRBV2
CASSQEGWRGYNEQFF TGTGCCAGCAGCCAAGAGGGGTGGCGGGGGTACAATGAGCAGTTCTTC 16 - TRBJ2-1 TRBD2 TRBV4-2
CASSPGLAGGEQYF TGTGCCAGCAGCCCGGGACTAGCGGGGGGAGAGCAGTACTTC 14 - TRBJ2-7 TRBD2 TRBV6-2/TRBV6-3
CASSLVFSVNYEQYF TGTGCCAGCAGCTTAGTTTTTTCGGTAAACTACGAGCAGTACTTC 15 once TRBJ2-7 - TRBV7-2
CASLAGHLNTEAFF TGTGCCAGCCTGGCGGGACACCTAAACACTGAAGCTTTCTTT 14 - TRBJ1-1 - TRBV27
CASSPDTNYGYTF TGTGCCAGCAGCCCGGACACCAACTATGGCTACACCTTC 13 - TRBJ1-2 - TRBV13
CASSQFGDRYSGANVLTF TGTGCCAGCAGCCAATTCGGGGACAGATACTCTGGGGCCAACGTCCTGACTTTC 18 - TRBJ2-6 TRBD1 TRBV3-1/TRBV3-2
CASSLGRATEAFF TGTGCCAGCAGCTTAGGGCGGGCCACTGAAGCTTTCTTT 13 - TRBJ1-1 - TRBV7-9
CASSPTGTGGDEQFF TGTGCCAGCAGCCCAACCGGGACAGGGGGCGATGAGCAGTTCTTC 15 - TRBJ2-1 TRBD1 TRBV11-2
CASSLDGRVEGYTF TGCGCCAGCAGCTTGGATGGCAGGGTGGAGGGCTACACCTTC 14 - TRBJ1-2 - TRBV5-1
CASSARGRSEQYF TGTGCCAGCAGCGCCAGAGGGAGAAGCGAGCAGTACTTC 13 - TRBJ2-7 - TRBV7-9
CASSPDRGYHQPQHF TGTGCCAGCAGCCCCGACAGGGGGTATCATCAGCCCCAGCATTTT 15 - TRBJ1-5 TRBD1 TRBV7-8
CASKRYRGDYEQYF TGTGCCAGCAAACGCTACAGGGGCGACTACGAGCAGTACTTC 14 - TRBJ2-7 TRBD1 TRBV27